This T cell receptor beta chain was sequenced during a study of molecular identifiers for immune sequencing clone quantification. Study-level points and caveats: Highly expanded clone sizes could be underestimated by identical TCR molecules sharing a barcode. Under 1% of molecules in naive cells, but over 97% of effector molecules, belonged to clones above 20 RNA copies.

This clonotype has at least ten counts. Its antigen is unidentified. It was from about 19,000 to 1,100,000 sorted cells, with 10%, 30% or 50% RNA, that naive CD8 libraries came. In germline, CDR1 is SGHAT, CDR2 FQNNGV. Trimming shortened V by 3 bases and J by 4 bases, and 11 bases separated the two germline ends. The CDR3 has 14 amino acids. Listed TCR primers, together with previously described methods, were used for the bulk TCR libraries. A single record per CDR3 protein comes from TCRdb applying MiXCR to the PCR reads. Of just under 650,000 distinct CDR3 sequences in the sample, roughly 21% were seen once.

This receptor was obtained from a human donor in good health. Some libraries in this study had Jurkat cell RNA spiked in. The sequencing input was naive CD8+ T cells from blood, with Jurkat cell RNA spiked in. Subset meaning: FACS-sorted CD8+CD4-CCR7+CD45RA+ naive T cells. This chain joins TRBV11-2 and TRBJ2-3; tentatively, D is TRBD1 or TRBD2 (6 bases each). CDR3 coding DNA: TGTGCCAGCAGCTTTATGGGGGGCCCAGATACGCAGTATTTT. Translation: CASSFMGGPDTQYF.